What follows are 9 T cell receptor beta chains derived from one specimen sequenced in a study of T cell changes during pregnancy in multiple sclerosis. Clones were sequenced by immunoSEQ multiplex PCR, and TCRdb holds only the in-frame ones, with some missing. The table includes tens of thousands of clones, about 89% detected once. The sample was CD4+ T cells from peripheral blood mononuclear cells, taken in the third trimester of pregnancy. Source of these receptors: a female donor in good health, enrolled as a control in a pregnancy study.

The chain uses TRBV7-8 and TRBJ2-5, with 9 bases aligning to TRBD2. There are 14 residues in the CDR3. Germline V gives CDR1 SGHVS, CDR2 FQNEAQ. Losses at the gene ends were 6 bases for V and 3 bases for J; bases not matched to a gene: 5. CDR3: CASRKTSGEETQYF. Here the CDR3 DNA reads TGTGCCAGCAGAAAGACTAGCGGCGAAGAGACCCAGTACTTC.

The rearrangement uses TRBV7-2 and TRBJ2-5, with TRBD2 matching over 9 bases. The CDR3 has 18 amino acids. CDR1 SGHTA and CDR2 FQGNSA come from the germline V gene. V shed 5 bases, J shed 1 base, and the junction held 14 bases outside the gene matches. The CDR3 nucleotides read TGTGCCAGCAGCCGAGGTCGGGCTAGCGGGGCGGTCCAAGAGACCCAGTACTTC. It yields the protein CASSRGRASGAVQETQYF.

The chain has TRBV28 and TRBJ1-5, with 7 bases that match TRBD1. The V segment lost 3 bases and the J segment 2 bases; nucleotides outside the gene matches: 4. CDR1 MDHEN and CDR2 SYDVKM come from the germline V gene. The CDR3 loop spans 15 amino acids. The DNA of the CDR3 is TGTGCCAGCAGTTTCTCCAGGGGGGGCAATCAGCCCCAGCATTTT. Protein: CASSFSRGGNQPQHF.

The V call is TRBV7-3, the J call TRBJ2-1; 10 bases are shared with TRBD2. The trim removed 5 bases at V and 7 bases at J, leaving 8 bases unmatched. The CDR3 has 15 residues. Germline V lookup: CDR1 SGHTA, CDR2 FQGTGA. The CDR3 protein is CASSPRSGRANEQFF. CDR3 bases: TGTGCCAGCAGCCCCCGAAGCGGGAGGGCTAATGAGCAGTTCTTC.

The rearrangement joins TRBV15 to TRBJ1-2; D gene ambiguous. Trimming removed 0 bases at V and 4 bases at J, with 9 bases between. The CDR3 spans 14 residues. Germline assignment: CDR1 LNHNV and CDR2 YYDKDF (reference sequence). This CDR3 reads CATSRDPASYGYTF. In DNA, the CDR3 is TGTGCCACCAGCAGAGATCCCGCGAGCTATGGCTACACCTTC.

This chain uses TRBV5-1 with TRBJ2-6; tentative D call: TRBD1 (5 bases). The CDR3 length is 16 residues. Germline CDR1 SGHRS, CDR2 YFSETQ. V lost 9 bases and J 2 bases, leaving 18 bases between the germline ends. Here the CDR3 reads CATATASIPGANVLTF. CDR3 coding DNA: TGCGCCACCGCGACAGCCTCAATTCCTGGGGCCAACGTCCTGACTTTC. The complete variable domain, with remaining parts taken from reference TRBV5-1 and TRBJ2-6, reads KAGVTQTPRYLIKTRGQQVTLSCSPISGHRSVSWYQQTPGQGLQFLFEYFSETQRNKGNFPGRFSGRQFSNSRSEMNVSTLELGDSALYLCATATASIPGANVLTFGAGSRLTVL.

The chain has TRBV6-1 and TRBJ1-1; a possible D gene is TRBD1 (5 bases). The V end lost 7 bases, the J end lost 1 base, and 16 bases lay between the germline ends. This CDR3 has 15 amino acids. Germline-derived CDR1 and CDR2 are MNHNS and SASEGT. The CDR3: CASIDGGLPNTEAFF. The CDR3 DNA follows: TGTGCCAGCATCGACGGGGGTTTGCCGAACACTGAAGCTTTCTTT.

V usage is TRBV28 and J usage is TRBJ1-1; D unresolved. Germline assignment: CDR1 MDHEN and CDR2 SYDVKM. V was shortened by 3 bases and J by 2 bases, with 10 bases between the two germline ends. CDR3 length: 14 residues. The CDR3 loop is CASSFPSRNTEAFF. CDR3 in DNA: TGTGCCAGCAGTTTCCCGAGTAGAAACACTGAAGCTTTCTTT.

The CDR3 spells CASSSAVPLAGGYNEQFF. The CDR3 nucleotides read TGTGCCAGCAGCTCGGCGGTCCCTCTAGCGGGGGGCTACAATGAGCAGTTCTTC. The rearrangement joins TRBV7-3 to TRBJ2-1; 11 bases are a match to TRBD2. Trimming removed 4 bases from V and 3 bases from J; junction bases left unmatched: 11. From germline, CDR1 is SGHTA and CDR2 FQGTGA. The CDR3 consists of 18 residues.